Each of the 16 T cell receptor beta chains below was sequenced from the same sample in a study of T cells in Graves' hyperthyroidism and ophthalmopathy. Amplification yielded TCR beta CDR3 regions, with RNA transcripts as the source. The HTBI set primed first-round TCR CDR3 RT-PCR. One entry per CDR3 protein results from TCRdb running MiXCR on the multiplex PCR reads. The sample has about 210,000 distinct CDR3 sequences, roughly 18% seen once. The sequenced material came from blood. The receptor set was obtained from a man aged 50 or older with Graves' hyperthyroidism.

The chain carries TRBV6-1 and TRBJ1-6, with D perhaps TRBD1 (6 bases). Trimming removed 5 bases from V and 3 bases from J, with 11 bases in between. This CDR3 is 15 amino acids long. In germline, CDR1 is MNHNS, CDR2 SASEGT. The CDR3 sequence: CASSSGRGYNSPLHF. CDR3 nucleotide sequence: TGTGCCAGCAGTTCCGGCAGGGGCTATAATTCACCCCTCCACTTT.

Note on this clonotype: Because it lacks the conserved phenylalanine or tryptophan at the end, this CDR3 is likely a read error. The chain uses TRBV4-1 and TRBJ2-2, with 13 bases lining up with TRBD2. Per germline, CDR1 MGHRA and CDR2 YSYEKL. The J segment lost 5 bases and the V segment lost 3 bases, leaving 9 bases of the junction unmatched. This CDR3 region has 18 residues. CDR3 loop: CASSQRGLAGVRTGELFL. The CDR3 DNA reads as TGCGCCAGCAGCCAGCGAGGACTAGCGGGAGTTCGGACCGGGGAGCTGTTTTTG.

This clonotype was detected many times. The chain recombines TRBV2 with TRBJ2-7; TRBD2 agrees at 7 bases. The CDR3 is made up of 15 amino acids. Germline V gene lookup returns CDR1 SNHLY and CDR2 FYNNEI. Trimming at V came to 10 bases and at J to 4 bases, leaving 16 bases not matched to a gene. CDR3 nucleotide sequence: TGTGCCATCCTCCCGGAGGGAGGGCGGATATACGAGCAGTACTTC. It yields the protein CAILPEGGRIYEQYF.

This clonotype was observed a few times. The chain links TRBV25-1 to TRBJ1-2; no clear D. The CDR3 consists of 12 residues. Per the germline V gene, CDR1 is MGHDK and CDR2 is SYGVNS. V lost 7 bases, J lost 1 base, and 7 bases lay in between. CDR3 DNA sequence: TGTGCCAGCATGAAGGATAACTATGGCTACACCTTC. Translation gives CASMKDNYGYTF.

This clonotype was seen at least ten times. V gene TRBV6-1 combines with J gene TRBJ2-5; 12 bases line up with TRBD2. This CDR3 spans 18 amino acids. Germline CDR1 MNHNS, CDR2 SASEGT. Trimming at V came to 0 bases and at J to 2 bases, leaving 7 bases not matched to a gene. The CDR3 coding sequence is TGTGCCAGCAGTGAAGCGGGCGGACTAGCGGGATTTCAAGAGACCCAGTACTTC. This encodes CASSEAGGLAGFQETQYF.

This clonotype was seen at least ten times. V usage is TRBV7-8 and J usage is TRBJ2-7; D is possibly TRBD1 or TRBD2 (5 bases each). This CDR3 spans 13 amino acids. V lost 1 base, J lost 7 bases, and 11 bases lay in between. CDR1 is SGHVS and CDR2 is FQNEAQ in the germline V gene. The CDR3 DNA follows: TGTGCCAGCAGCTTAGATACTGGGGGAGAGCAGTACTTC. It is translated as CASSLDTGGEQYF.

The chain uses TRBV7-2 and TRBJ2-1; no definite D call. Germline V gene sequence: CDR1 SGHTA, CDR2 FQGNSA. The CDR3 length is 15 residues. Between the trimmed V and J ends, which lost 1 base and 7 bases, there was a span of 14 bases. In nucleotides, the CDR3 is TGTGCCAGCAGCTTAGGGATTGTAAGGTTGAATGAGCAGTTCTTC. Protein sequence: CASSLGIVRLNEQFF.

This clonotype was detected many times. This chain links TRBV28 with TRBJ2-6; maybe TRBD2 (6 bases). V was trimmed by 3 bases and J by 4 bases, leaving 10 bases between them. Germline V gene data show CDR1 as MDHEN and CDR2 as SYDVKM. This CDR3 comprises 15 residues. The CDR3 DNA reads as TGTGCCAGCAGTTTGCGGGGCGCCGGGGCCAACGTCCTGACTTTC. As protein: CASSLRGAGANVLTF.

This clonotype was seen ten or more times. V usage is TRBV3-1 and J usage is TRBJ2-1; unclear D gene. Trimming pared 4 bases from V and 8 bases from J, leaving 12 bases between. The CDR3 runs 13 residues. The germline gives CDR1 LGHDT, CDR2 YNNKEL (reference sequence). CDR3 in amino acids: CASSPYTGHEQFF. In DNA, the CDR3 is TGTGCCAGCAGCCCGTACACCGGGCATGAGCAGTTCTTC.

The sample holds many counts of this clonotype. The gene calls are TRBV28 and TRBJ1-1; a weak D match, TRBD1 (5 bases). The germline V and J ends were trimmed by 2 bases and 0 bases, with 13 bases remaining between them. Germline loops: CDR1 MDHEN, CDR2 SYDVKM. The CDR3 length is 16 residues. CDR3 DNA sequence: TGTGCCAGCAGTTTACGAGGGACCTACATGAACACTGAAGCTTTCTTT. This codes for CASSLRGTYMNTEAFF.

This clonotype was recorded at least ten times. The chain joins TRBV2 to TRBJ2-7, with 10 bases that match TRBD2. The V and J ends lost 0 bases and 4 bases, in that order; junction bases with no gene match: 6. The CDR3 sequence is 16 residues long. The germline V gene encodes CDR1 SNHLY and CDR2 FYNNEI. For the CDR3, the DNA is TGTGCCAGCAGTGAAGCCTCTCTAGCGGGAGCTTACGAGCAGTACTTC. Encoded protein: CASSEASLAGAYEQYF.

The rearrangement joins TRBV20-1 to TRBJ2-3; 11 nucleotides align to TRBD2. With V trimmed by 5 bases and J by 1 base, 5 bases remained unmatched. Germline V gives CDR1 DFQATT, CDR2 SNEGSKA (reference sequence). The CDR3 totals 15 residues. In DNA form, the CDR3 reads TGCAGTGCTGGAGGGACTAGCGGTCGCACAGATACGCAGTATTTT. Translation gives CSAGGTSGRTDTQYF.

The V and J genes are TRBV7-9 and TRBJ2-2; 9 bases agree with TRBD2. The V gene end was trimmed by 8 bases and the J gene end by 6 bases; junction bases not matched to a gene: 13. The CDR3 has 16 amino acids. Germline-derived CDR1 and CDR2 are SEHNR and FQNEAQ (reference sequence). The CDR3 region is CASSLAGVFSPGELFF. CDR3 coding DNA: TGTGCCAGCTCCTTAGCGGGAGTTTTCTCTCCCGGGGAGCTGTTTTTT.

This clonotype has a handful of counts. The chain is built from TRBV5-1 and TRBJ2-3; D is perhaps TRBD2 (5 bases). This CDR3 has 17 residues. Germline V gives CDR1 SGHRS, CDR2 YFSETQ. Trimming removed 1 base from V and 0 bases from J, with 15 bases in between. This CDR3 reads CASSLRGSNPSTDTQYF. The CDR3 DNA follows: TGCGCCAGCAGCTTGAGAGGGAGCAACCCTAGCACAGATACGCAGTATTTT.

As regards this clonotype: A read error is possible here, since a much larger clone lies one base away. This chain links TRBV28 with TRBJ2-1, with no clear D. There are 11 residues in the CDR3. Germline-derived CDR1 and CDR2 are MDHEN and SYDVKM. Trimming shortened V by 5 bases and J by 6 bases, and 5 bases separated the two germline ends. CDR3 amino acids: CASSRCNEQFF. The CDR3 nucleotides read TGTGCCAGCAGTCGATGCAATGAGCAGTTCTTC.

The table lists this clonotype with many counts. The rearrangement joins TRBV20-1 to TRBJ2-1; TRBD2 might be the D (6 bases). V was pared by 2 bases and J by 5 bases, with 28 bases between. The CDR3 contains 19 residues. Germline loops: CDR1 DFQATT, CDR2 SNEGSKA (reference sequence). The CDR3 bases are TGCAGTGCTAGAAGATTAGGGCATACCGGGACTGGGCGGGACAATGAGCAGTTCTTC. Residues: CSARRLGHTGTGRDNEQFF.